The 5 T cell receptor beta chains presented below share a single source sample, sequenced in a study of OX40 agonist ivuxolimab in advanced cancers. TCRdb's copy holds only in-frame clones and misses some; the assay was immunoSEQ multiplex PCR. The sample holds about 68,000 clones, around 86% seen once. This material consisted of CD4+ or CD8+ T cells sorted from blood, taken in a trial of the OX40 agonist ivuxolimab. The source is an adult with an advanced solid tumor such as melanoma, head and neck, liver or kidney cancer.

The chain uses TRBV5-4 and TRBJ2-7; D is uncertain. V lost 9 bases and J lost 2, with 18 bases in between. Germline-derived CDR1 and CDR2 are SGHNT and YYREEE (reference sequence). CDR3 length equals 14 residues. CDR3 nucleotides: TGTGCCACCCGAGACGCAAGGCAAACCTACGAGCAGTACTTC. Translation: CATRDARQTYEQYF.

The rearrangement joins TRBV5-5 to TRBJ2-1, with a tentative D call TRBD2 (6 bases). With 2 bases removed from V and 7 bases from J, the gap between germline ends came to 16 bases. The CDR3 is 15 residues long. Germline loops: CDR1 SGHKS, CDR2 YYEKEE (reference sequence). DNA of the CDR3: TGTGCCAGCAGCTTAACTGATCGGGAGTGGAATGAGCAGTTCTTC. Translating it yields CASSLTDREWNEQFF.

This chain links TRBV6-5 with TRBJ1-2, with D hard to call. CDR3 size: 13 residues. Trimming took off 4 bases at V and 3 bases at J, with 9 bases between the two ends. Germline V gene lookup returns CDR1 MNHEY and CDR2 SVGAGI. The DNA of the CDR3 is TGTGCCAGCAGTTCCGTGAAGGACTATGGCTACACCTTC. This translates into CASSSVKDYGYTF.

The rearrangement joins TRBV9 to TRBJ2-2; 10 bases map to TRBD1. The CDR3 sequence is 17 residues long. Germline V gives CDR1 SGDLS, CDR2 YYNGEE. Trimming cost V 4 bases and J 5 bases; bases outside gene matches: 11. The CDR3 loop reads CASSPPPSDRGTGELFF. The CDR3 DNA reads as TGTGCCAGCAGCCCCCCCCCGTCGGACAGGGGGACCGGGGAGCTGTTTTTT.

The chain joins TRBV5-1 to TRBJ1-1, with 7 bases fitting TRBD1. Per germline, CDR1 SGHRS and CDR2 YFSETQ. The ends lost 0 bases at V and 5 bases at J; junction bases unmatched: 4. There are 14 residues in the CDR3. The DNA of the CDR3 is TGCGCCAGCAGCTTGGGACAGGGAGGGACTGAAGCTTTCTTT. It encodes CASSLGQGGTEAFF.